These T cell receptor beta chains were read from a single sample in a study of vaccination effects on CD4 cells after COVID-19. Here immunoSEQ multiplex PCR was the method, and the copy in TCRdb shows in-frame clones only, minus some. This table has around 75,000 clones, 73% appearing once. Their antigens are not known. This specimen was CD4+ T cells from PBMCs cultured with HIV peptides, taken before COVID-19 vaccination. These receptors were collected from a human donor who had a prior SARS-CoV-2 infection. Each CDR3 is given with its conserved first and last residue. The D gene is left open where the match is weak. The size of a clone is reported for some rows only, either as once, few or many, or as a class for expanded clones.

d_gene | j_gene | abundance | v_gene | CDR3aa | CDR3nt
NA | TRBJ2-1 | once | TRBV28 | CASSIPGRPNEQFF | TGTGCCAGCAGTATACCGGGACGCCCCAATGAGCAGTTCTTC
NA | TRBJ2-3 | few | TRBV30 | CAWTDTGRDTQYF | TGTGCCTGGACCGACACTGGGAGGGATACGCAGTATTTT
TRBD2 | TRBJ2-1 | few | TRBV5-5 | CASTAGLATYNEQFF | TGTGCCAGCACAGCGGGACTAGCGACGTACAATGAGCAGTTCTTC
TRBD1 | TRBJ1-1 | NA | TRBV5-1 | CASSWKGQATEAFF | TGCGCCAGCAGCTGGAAAGGACAGGCCACTGAAGCTTTCTTT
NA | TRBJ2-7 | NA | TRBV7-2 | CASSRQGGDYEQYF | TGTGCCAGCAGCAGGCAGGGGGGAGACTACGAGCAGTACTTC
TRBD2 | TRBJ2-1 | NA | TRBV5-4 | CASSLGLAGGPRNEQFF | TGTGCCAGCAGCTTGGGGTTAGCGGGGGGGCCTAGGAATGAGCAGTTCTTC
TRBD2 | TRBJ2-1 | few | TRBV3-1/TRBV3-2 | CASSLLAGGDYNEQFF | TGTGCCAGCAGCCTCTTAGCGGGGGGGGATTACAATGAGCAGTTCTTC
TRBD2 | TRBJ2-5 | once | TRBV4-3 | CASSQDRRGRAIKTQYF | TGCGCCAGCAGCCAAGATCGGCGCGGGAGGGCAATAAAGACCCAGTACTTC
NA | TRBJ1-2 | NA | TRBV20-1 | CSASTASYGYTF | TGCAGTGCTAGTACAGCGTCTTATGGCTACACCTTC
TRBD2 | TRBJ2-7 | NA | TRBV30 | CAWSPGGPYEQYF | TGTGCCTGGAGCCCGGGGGGGCCCTACGAGCAGTACTTC
NA | TRBJ2-7 | NA | TRBV27 | CASSSGGSYEQYF | TGTGCCAGCAGTTCCGGCGGATCCTACGAGCAGTACTTC
NA | TRBJ1-2 | NA | TRBV11-2 | CASGVQGSTNYGYTF | TGTGCCAGCGGTGTGCAGGGGAGCACTAACTATGGCTACACCTTC
NA | TRBJ1-2 | NA | TRBV30 | CAWSSTGGYGYTF | TGTGCCTGGAGTTCAACAGGCGGTTATGGCTACACCTTC
NA | TRBJ2-7 | NA | TRBV7-9 | CASSLGGTRAVYEQYF | TGTGCCAGCAGCTTAGGCGGGACTCGCGCTGTCTACGAGCAGTACTTC
NA | TRBJ2-3 | NA | TRBV6-5 | CASSYGSRGGDTQYF | TGTGCCAGCAGTTACGGGAGTAGGGGGGGGGATACGCAGTATTTT
NA | TRBJ1-5 | NA | TRBV7-2 | CASSFLGQPQHF | TGTGCCAGCAGCTTCCTGGGTCAGCCCCAGCATTTT
TRBD2 | TRBJ2-3 | NA | TRBV7-3 | CASSLLSSAGEGPDTQYF | TGTGCCAGCAGCTTACTTTCTTCAGCGGGAGAGGGCCCAGATACGCAGTATTTT
TRBD2 | TRBJ2-3 | NA | TRBV20-1 | CSACGLAGSTDTQYF | TGCAGTGCTTGTGGACTAGCGGGGAGCACAGATACGCAGTATTTT
NA | TRBJ2-3 | once | TRBV4-3 | CASSQGLRLSDQVDTQYF | TGCGCCAGCAGCCAAGGCCTGAGACTCTCTGACCAAGTGGATACGCAGTATTTT
NA | TRBJ1-2 | NA | TRBV28 | CASSFSSGARGYTF | TGTGCCAGCAGTTTTTCTTCGGGGGCGCGAGGCTACACCTTC
NA | TRBJ2-3 | NA | TRBV5-1 | CASSLEVLAGRGDTQYF | TGCGCCAGCAGCTTGGAGGTGTTGGCGGGGAGAGGAGATACGCAGTATTTT
NA | TRBJ1-2 | NA | TRBV29-1 | CSVEDRGEANYGYTF | TGCAGCGTTGAAGATAGGGGGGAAGCTAACTATGGCTACACCTTC
TRBD2 | TRBJ2-7 | NA | TRBV5-1 | CASSRGGEGSYEQYF | TGCGCCAGCAGCCGCGGTGGGGAGGGTTCCTACGAGCAGTACTTC
NA | TRBJ2-1 | NA | TRBV3-1/TRBV3-2 | CASSQDGTVGEQFF | TGTGCCAGCAGCCAAGATGGGACGGTCGGTGAGCAGTTCTTC
TRBD1 | TRBJ2-7 | NA | TRBV5-1 | CASSTRQGASYEQYF | TGCGCCAGCAGCACCAGACAGGGGGCGAGTTACGAGCAGTACTTC
TRBD2 | TRBJ2-3 | NA | TRBV7-3 | CASSLLAGGSTDTQYF | TGTGCCAGCAGCCTTTTAGCGGGGGGAAGCACAGATACGCAGTATTTT
TRBD2 | TRBJ2-1 | NA | TRBV6-1 | CASTSGPYNEQFF | TGTGCCAGTACTAGCGGACCCTACAATGAGCAGTTCTTC
TRBD2 | TRBJ2-3 | once | TRBV11-2 | CASSRRASGGPDTQYF | TGTGCCAGCAGCCGCAGGGCTAGCGGGGGACCAGATACGCAGTATTTT
NA | TRBJ2-7 | NA | TRBV21-1 | CASSNRVLAGSYEQYF | TGTGCCAGCAGCAACAGGGTACTAGCGGGATCCTACGAGCAGTACTTC
TRBD2 | TRBJ2-1 | few | TRBV19 | CASKASGGRVQFF | TGTGCCAGTAAGGCAAGCGGGGGGCGGGTGCAGTTCTTC
NA | TRBJ1-3 | NA | TRBV3-1/TRBV3-2 | CASRAASGNTIYF | TGTGCCAGCAGGGCGGCCTCTGGAAACACCATATATTTT
TRBD1 | TRBJ2-7 | NA | TRBV6-5 | CASSRRQGAYEQYF | TGTGCCAGCAGTCGCCGACAGGGGGCCTACGAGCAGTACTTC
NA | TRBJ1-2 | NA | TRBV2 | CASGAGGGYTF | TGTGCCAGCGGAGCTGGGGGTGGCTACACCTTC
TRBD2 | TRBJ2-7 | NA | TRBV5-4 | CASSLAGGNYEQYF | TGTGCCAGCAGCCTAGCGGGAGGTAACTACGAGCAGTACTTC
NA | TRBJ2-1 | NA | TRBV2 | CASSEWLLGPSYNEQFF | TGTGCCAGCAGTGAATGGCTTTTGGGGCCTTCCTACAATGAGCAGTTCTTC
TRBD1 | TRBJ1-5 | NA | TRBV6-5 | CATGQAYNQPQHF | TGTGCCACCGGACAGGCCTACAATCAGCCCCAGCATTTT
NA | TRBJ2-1 | NA | TRBV27 | CASSYDSTLQGEQFF | TGTGCCAGCAGTTACGACTCCACATTACAGGGTGAGCAGTTCTTC
NA | TRBJ2-1 | NA | TRBV20-1 | CSAMWDGEQFF | TGCAGTGCTATGTGGGATGGTGAGCAGTTCTTC
NA | TRBJ2-3 | once | TRBV9 | CASSAQGGRATDTQYF | TGTGCCAGCAGCGCGCAGGGGGGTAGGGCCACAGATACGCAGTATTTT
TRBD1 | TRBJ2-1 | NA | TRBV5-1 | CASSLWDRLYNEQFF | TGCGCCAGCAGCTTGTGGGACAGATTGTACAATGAGCAGTTCTTC
NA | TRBJ2-7 | NA | TRBV5-1 | CASSPQPTGGSYEQYF | TGCGCCAGCTCGCCGCAACCCACAGGAGGTTCCTACGAGCAGTACTTC
NA | TRBJ2-5 | NA | TRBV7-2 | CASSLLTQETQYF | TGTGCCAGCAGCTTACTCACACAAGAGACCCAGTACTTC
NA | TRBJ2-5 | NA | TRBV11-2 | CASSLDGQGTQYF | TGTGCCAGCAGCTTAGATGGGCAGGGGACCCAGTACTTC
TRBD2 | TRBJ2-1 | NA | TRBV18 | CASSPRRSSGGGDNEQFF | TGTGCCAGCTCACCACGTCGGTCTAGCGGGGGGGGAGACAATGAGCAGTTCTTC
NA | TRBJ1-2 | NA | TRBV3-1/TRBV3-2 | CASSPSNGLWGYGYTF | TGTGCCAGCAGCCCCAGCAATGGCCTTTGGGGATATGGCTACACCTTC
NA | TRBJ1-2 | NA | TRBV28 | CASSLDGNYGYTF | TGTGCCAGCAGTTTAGACGGAAACTATGGCTACACCTTC
TRBD1 | TRBJ2-1 | NA | TRBV6-6 | CASSYSSGTGDNEQFF | TGTGCCAGCAGTTACTCCTCCGGGACAGGGGACAATGAGCAGTTCTTC
TRBD2 | TRBJ2-1 | NA | TRBV7-2 | CATQPGLMWNEQFF | TGTGCCACCCAGCCGGGACTAATGTGGAATGAGCAGTTCTTC
NA | TRBJ2-1 | NA | TRBV19 | CASSPPLAWHEQFF | TGTGCCAGTAGTCCACCTCTAGCGTGGCATGAGCAGTTCTTC
NA | TRBJ1-2 | NA | TRBV7-9 | CASSPRGPGGTYGYTF | TGTGCCAGCAGCCCTCGGGGCCCAGGCGGTACCTATGGCTACACCTTC
NA | TRBJ1-1 | NA | TRBV6-5 | CASSYSAGMNTEAFF | TGTGCCAGCAGTTACTCGGCAGGGATGAACACTGAAGCTTTCTTT
TRBD1 | TRBJ1-2 | few | TRBV2 | CASSADRGRGIF | TGTGCCAGCAGCGCGGACAGGGGGCGCGGTATCTTC